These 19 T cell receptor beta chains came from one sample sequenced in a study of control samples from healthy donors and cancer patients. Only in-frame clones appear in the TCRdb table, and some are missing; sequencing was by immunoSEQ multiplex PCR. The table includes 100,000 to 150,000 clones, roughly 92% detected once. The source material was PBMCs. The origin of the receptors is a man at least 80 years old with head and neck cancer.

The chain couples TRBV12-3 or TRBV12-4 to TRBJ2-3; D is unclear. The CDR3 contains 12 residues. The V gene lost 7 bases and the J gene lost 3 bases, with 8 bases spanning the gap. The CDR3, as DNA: TGTGCCAGCACCCATAGGACAGATACGCAGTATTTT. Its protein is CASTHRTDTQYF.

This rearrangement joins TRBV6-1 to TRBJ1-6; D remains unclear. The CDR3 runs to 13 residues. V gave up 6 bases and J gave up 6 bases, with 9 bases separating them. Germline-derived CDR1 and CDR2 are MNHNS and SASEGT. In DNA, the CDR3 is TGTGCCAGCAGCCGGGATCGTAATTCACCCCTCCACTTT. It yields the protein CASSRDRNSPLHF.

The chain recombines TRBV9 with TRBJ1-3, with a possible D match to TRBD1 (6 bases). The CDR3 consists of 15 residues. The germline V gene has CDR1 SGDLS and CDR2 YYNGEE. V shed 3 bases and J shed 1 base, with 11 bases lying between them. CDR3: CASSEQGGSGNTIYF. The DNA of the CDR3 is TGTGCCAGCAGCGAACAGGGTGGATCTGGAAACACCATATATTTT.

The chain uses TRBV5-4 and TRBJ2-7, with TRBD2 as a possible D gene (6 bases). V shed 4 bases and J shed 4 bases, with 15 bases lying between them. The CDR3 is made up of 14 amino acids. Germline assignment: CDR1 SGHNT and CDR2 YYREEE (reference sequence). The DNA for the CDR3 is TGTGCCAGCAGCCGACCGGGAGACGAATACGAGCAGTACTTC. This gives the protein CASSRPGDEYEQYF.

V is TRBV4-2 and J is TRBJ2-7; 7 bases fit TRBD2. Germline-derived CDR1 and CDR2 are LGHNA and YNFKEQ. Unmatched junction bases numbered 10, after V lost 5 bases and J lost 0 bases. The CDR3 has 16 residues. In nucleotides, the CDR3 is TGTGCCAGCAGCGACGAGCGGGGAAGGAGCTCCTACGAGCAGTACTTC. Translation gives CASSDERGRSSYEQYF.

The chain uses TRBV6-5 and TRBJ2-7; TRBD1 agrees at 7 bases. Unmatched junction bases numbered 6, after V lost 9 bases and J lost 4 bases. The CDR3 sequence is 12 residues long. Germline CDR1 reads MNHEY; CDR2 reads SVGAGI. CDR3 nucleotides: TGTGCCAGTAGGTGGACAGGATACGAGCAGTACTTC. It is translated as CASRWTGYEQYF.

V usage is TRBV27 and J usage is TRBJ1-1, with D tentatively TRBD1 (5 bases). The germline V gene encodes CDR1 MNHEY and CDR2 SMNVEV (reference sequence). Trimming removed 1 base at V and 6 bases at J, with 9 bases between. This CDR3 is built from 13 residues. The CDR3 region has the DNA TGTGCCAGCAGTTTATACGGGGGAGCTGAAGCTTTCTTT. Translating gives CASSLYGGAEAFF.

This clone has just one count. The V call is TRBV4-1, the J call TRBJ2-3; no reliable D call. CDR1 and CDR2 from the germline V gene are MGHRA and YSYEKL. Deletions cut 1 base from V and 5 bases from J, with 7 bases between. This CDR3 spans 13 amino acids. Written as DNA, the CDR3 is TGCGCCAGCAGCCAAGTCGGAGTAGATACGCAGTATTTT. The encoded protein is CASSQVGVDTQYF.

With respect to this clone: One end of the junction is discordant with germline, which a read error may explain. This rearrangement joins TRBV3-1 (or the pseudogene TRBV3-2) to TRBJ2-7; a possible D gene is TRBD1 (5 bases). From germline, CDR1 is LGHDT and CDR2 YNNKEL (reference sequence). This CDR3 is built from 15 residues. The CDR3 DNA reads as TGTGCCAGCAGCCAGGCTAGACAGATTTCTTACGAGCAGTATTTC. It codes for CASSQARQISYEQYF.

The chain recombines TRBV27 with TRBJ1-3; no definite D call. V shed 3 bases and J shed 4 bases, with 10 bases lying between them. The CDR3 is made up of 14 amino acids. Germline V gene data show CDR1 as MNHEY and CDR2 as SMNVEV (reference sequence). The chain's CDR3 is CASSLGRSGNTIYF. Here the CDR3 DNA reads TGTGCCAGCAGTTTGGGGAGGTCGGGAAACACCATATATTTT.

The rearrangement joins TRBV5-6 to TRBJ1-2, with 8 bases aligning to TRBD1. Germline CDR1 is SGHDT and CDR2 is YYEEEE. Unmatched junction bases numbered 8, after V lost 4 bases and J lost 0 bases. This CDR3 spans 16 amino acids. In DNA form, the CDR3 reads TGTGCCAGCAGCGAAGGGACAGGACGAGCTAACTATGGCTACACCTTC. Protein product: CASSEGTGRANYGYTF. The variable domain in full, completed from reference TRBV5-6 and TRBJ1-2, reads DAGVTQSPTHLIKTRGQQVTLRCSPKSGHDTVSWYQQALGQGPQFIFQYYEEEERQRGNFPDRFSGHQFPNYSSELNVNALLLGDSALYLCASSEGTGRANYGYTFGSGTRLTVV.

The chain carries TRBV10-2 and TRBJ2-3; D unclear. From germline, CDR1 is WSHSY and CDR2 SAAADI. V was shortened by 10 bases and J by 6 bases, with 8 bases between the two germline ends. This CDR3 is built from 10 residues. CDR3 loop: CATSGDTQYF. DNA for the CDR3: TGCGCCACCTCCGGGGATACGCAGTATTTT.

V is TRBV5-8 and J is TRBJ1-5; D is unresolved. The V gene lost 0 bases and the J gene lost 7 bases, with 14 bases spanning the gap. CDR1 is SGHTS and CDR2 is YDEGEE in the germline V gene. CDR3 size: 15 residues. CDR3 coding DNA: TGTGCCAGCAGCTTGGGAGTCCGTCTTCGACAGCCCCAGCATTTT. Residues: CASSLGVRLRQPQHF.

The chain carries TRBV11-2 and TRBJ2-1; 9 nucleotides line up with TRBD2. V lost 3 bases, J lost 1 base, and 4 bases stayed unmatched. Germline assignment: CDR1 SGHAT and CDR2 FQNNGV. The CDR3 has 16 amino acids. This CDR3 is CASSFDLAGSYNEQFF. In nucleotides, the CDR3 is TGTGCCAGCAGCTTCGATCTAGCGGGATCCTACAATGAGCAGTTCTTC.

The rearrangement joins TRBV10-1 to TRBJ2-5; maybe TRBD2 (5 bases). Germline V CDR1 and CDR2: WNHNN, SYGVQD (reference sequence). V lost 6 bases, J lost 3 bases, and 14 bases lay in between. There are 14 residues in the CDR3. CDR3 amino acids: CASRTPDCEETQYF. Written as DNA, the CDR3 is TGCGCCAGCAGGACACCGGACTGCGAAGAGACCCAGTACTTC.

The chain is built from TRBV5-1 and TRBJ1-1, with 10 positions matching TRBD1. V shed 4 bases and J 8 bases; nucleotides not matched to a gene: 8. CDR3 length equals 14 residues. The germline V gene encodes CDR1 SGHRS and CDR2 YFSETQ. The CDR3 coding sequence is TGCGCCAGCAGCGGCGACAGGGGGCTCATCGAAGCTTTCTTT. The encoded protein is CASSGDRGLIEAFF.

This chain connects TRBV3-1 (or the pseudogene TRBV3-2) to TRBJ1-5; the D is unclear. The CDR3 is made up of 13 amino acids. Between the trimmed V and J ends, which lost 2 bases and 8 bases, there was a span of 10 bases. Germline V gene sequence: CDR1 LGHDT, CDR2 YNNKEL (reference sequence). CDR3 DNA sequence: TGTGCCAGCAGCCAACCGGGAGTTGAGCCCCAGCATTTT. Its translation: CASSQPGVEPQHF.

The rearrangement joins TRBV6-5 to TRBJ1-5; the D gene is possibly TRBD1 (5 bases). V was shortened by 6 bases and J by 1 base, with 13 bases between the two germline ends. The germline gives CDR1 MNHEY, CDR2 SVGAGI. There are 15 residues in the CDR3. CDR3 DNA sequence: TGTGCCAGCAGACGATCGACAGCAAGCAATCAGCCCCAGCATTTT. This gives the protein CASRRSTASNQPQHF.

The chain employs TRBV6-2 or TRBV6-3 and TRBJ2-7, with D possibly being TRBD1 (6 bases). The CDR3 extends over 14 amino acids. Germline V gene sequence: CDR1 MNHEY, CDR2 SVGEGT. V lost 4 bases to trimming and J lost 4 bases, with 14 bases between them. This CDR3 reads CASSSYREGYEQYF. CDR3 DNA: TGTGCCAGCAGTTCCTACAGGGAAGGGTACGAGCAGTACTTC.